The rows below give T cell receptor beta chains drawn from one sample of a study of human T cells and chemical hapten exposure. TCRdb independently ran MiXCR on the RACE reads; one entry per CDR3 protein. The repertoire holds tens of thousands of distinct CDR3 sequences, with over 10% as singletons. Here the sequenced sample was whole blood, taken in connection with sensitization to the hapten diphenylcyclopropenone (DPC). Receptor source: a woman aged 45-60 years with alopecia areata. Some clones in this sample may be carry-over from other donors' samples. The CDR3 runs from the conserved cysteine through the conserved F or W. Each record gives: J gene, V gene, D gene, clone size, CDR3 DNA, CDR3 protein. The D gene is left open where the match is weak. The size field is filled for only some rows; it gives once, few, many or a size class.

J gene: TRBJ2-3; V gene: TRBV29-1; D gene: -; clone size: -; CDR3 DNA: TGCAGCGTTGATCTTCAGGTTAAGTCGTTGTATTTT; CDR3 protein: CSVDLQVKSLYF
J gene: TRBJ1-5; V gene: TRBV12-3/TRBV12-4; D gene: TRBD1; clone size: many; CDR3 DNA: TGTGCCAGCAGTCGGGACAGGGGGGACCAGCCCCAGCATTTT; CDR3 protein: CASSRDRGDQPQHF
J gene: TRBJ2-6; V gene: TRBV7-8; D gene: TRBD2; clone size: many; CDR3 DNA: TGTGCCAGCAGCTTAGCGTCTTTGGCGGGAGCCGCGAACGTCCTGACTTTC; CDR3 protein: CASSLASLAGAANVLTF
J gene: TRBJ2-3; V gene: TRBV20-1; D gene: TRBD1; clone size: few; CDR3 DNA: TGCAGTGCGTGGACAGGGGGCACAGATACGCAGTATTTT; CDR3 protein: CSAWTGGTDTQYF
J gene: TRBJ1-1; V gene: TRBV18; D gene: -; clone size: -; CDR3 DNA: TGTACCAGCTCACGGAATCCAGGGGAGAACACTGAAGCTTTCTTT; CDR3 protein: CTSSRNPGENTEAFF
J gene: TRBJ1-1; V gene: TRBV3-1; D gene: -; clone size: -; CDR3 DNA: TGTGCCAGCAGAACCAGAGGTAAGGGGACTGAAGCTTTCTTT; CDR3 protein: CASRTRGKGTEAFF
J gene: TRBJ2-1; V gene: TRBV12-3/TRBV12-4; D gene: TRBD2; clone size: few; CDR3 DNA: TGTGCCAGCAGGTTAAGCGGGAGTTTATATTATGAGCAGTTCTTC; CDR3 protein: CASRLSGSLYYEQFF
J gene: TRBJ2-7; V gene: TRBV20-1; D gene: TRBD1; clone size: many; CDR3 DNA: TGCAGTGCTCGTACAGGGGTCTGGGACGAGCAGTACTTC; CDR3 protein: CSARTGVWDEQYF
J gene: TRBJ2-5; V gene: TRBV27; D gene: -; clone size: many; CDR3 DNA: TGTGCCAGCAGTTCCCGCAGGCAAGAGACCCAGTACTTC; CDR3 protein: CASSSRRQETQYF
J gene: TRBJ1-2; V gene: TRBV3-1; D gene: -; clone size: -; CDR3 DNA: TGTGCCAGCAGACCGAGAGGGGAGGACTATGGCTACACCTTC; CDR3 protein: CASRPRGEDYGYTF
J gene: TRBJ2-7; V gene: TRBV11-1; D gene: TRBD2; clone size: many; CDR3 DNA: TGTGCCAGCGGCCGGACTAGCGGTTCCTACGAGCAGTACTTC; CDR3 protein: CASGRTSGSYEQYF
J gene: TRBJ2-5; V gene: TRBV20-1; D gene: -; clone size: few; CDR3 DNA: TGCAGTGTTAGAGTCCCGGGAGCTGAGACCCAGTACTTC; CDR3 protein: CSVRVPGAETQYF
J gene: TRBJ2-5; V gene: TRBV20-1; D gene: -; clone size: -; CDR3 DNA: TGCAGTGCTAGAGTACAAGAGACCCAGTACTTC; CDR3 protein: CSARVQETQYF
J gene: TRBJ1-1; V gene: TRBV25-1; D gene: -; clone size: -; CDR3 DNA: TGTGCCAGCAGTGAAAGAGACGGGATGAACACTGAAGCTTTCTTT; CDR3 protein: CASSERDGMNTEAFF
J gene: TRBJ2-3; V gene: TRBV20-1; D gene: -; clone size: -; CDR3 DNA: TGCAGTGCTAGAGCGGGCGGGAATTCAGATACGCAGTATTTT; CDR3 protein: CSARAGGNSDTQYF
J gene: TRBJ1-1; V gene: TRBV3-1; D gene: -; clone size: few; CDR3 DNA: TGTGCCAGCAAGACAGTTAACACTGAAGCTTTCTTT; CDR3 protein: CASKTVNTEAFF
J gene: TRBJ1-6; V gene: TRBV3-1; D gene: TRBD1; clone size: -; CDR3 DNA: TGTGCCAGCAGCCAGGAAACAGGGGCTAATTCACCCCTCCACTTT; CDR3 protein: CASSQETGANSPLHF